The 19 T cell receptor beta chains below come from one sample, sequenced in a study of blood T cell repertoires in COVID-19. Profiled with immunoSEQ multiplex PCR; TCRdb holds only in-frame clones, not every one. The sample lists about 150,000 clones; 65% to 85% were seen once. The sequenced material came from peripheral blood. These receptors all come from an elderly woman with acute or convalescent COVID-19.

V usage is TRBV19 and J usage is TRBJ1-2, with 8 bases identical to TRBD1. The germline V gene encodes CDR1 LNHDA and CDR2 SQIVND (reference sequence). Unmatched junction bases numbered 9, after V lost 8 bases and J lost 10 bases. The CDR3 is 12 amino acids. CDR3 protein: CASLRQGFDYTF. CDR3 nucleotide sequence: TGTGCCAGTTTGAGACAGGGGTTTGACTACACCTTC.

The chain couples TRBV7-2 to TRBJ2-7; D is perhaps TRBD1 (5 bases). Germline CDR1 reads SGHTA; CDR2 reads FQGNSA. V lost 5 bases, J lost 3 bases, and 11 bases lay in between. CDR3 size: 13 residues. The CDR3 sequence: CASSADSHYEQYF. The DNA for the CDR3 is TGTGCCAGCAGCGCAGACAGCCACTACGAGCAGTACTTC.

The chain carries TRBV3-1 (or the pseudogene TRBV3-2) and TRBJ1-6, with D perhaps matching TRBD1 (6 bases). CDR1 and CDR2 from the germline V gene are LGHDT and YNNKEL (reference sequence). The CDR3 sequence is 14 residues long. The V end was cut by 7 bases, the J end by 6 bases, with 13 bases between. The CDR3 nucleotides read TGTGCCAGCAACTACAGGGACCGTAATTCACCCCTCCACTTT. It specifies CASNYRDRNSPLHF.

The CDR3 sequence: CASSLGDRGYYEQYF. The CDR3 coding sequence is TGTGCCAGCAGCTTAGGAGACAGGGGGTACTACGAGCAGTACTTC. The chain couples TRBV7-6 to TRBJ2-7; 9 bases match TRBD1. Germline CDR1 reads SGHVS; CDR2 reads FNYEAQ. This CDR3 has 15 residues. V gave up 1 base and J gave up 3 bases; unmatched junction bases: 4. Supplemented by reference TRBV7-6 and TRBJ2-7, the full variable domain reads GAGVSQSPRYKVTKRGQDVALRCDPISGHVSLYWYRQALGQGPEFLTYFNYEAQQDKSGLPNDRFSAERPEGSISTLTIQRTEQRDSAMYRCASSLGDRGYYEQYFGPGTRLTVT.

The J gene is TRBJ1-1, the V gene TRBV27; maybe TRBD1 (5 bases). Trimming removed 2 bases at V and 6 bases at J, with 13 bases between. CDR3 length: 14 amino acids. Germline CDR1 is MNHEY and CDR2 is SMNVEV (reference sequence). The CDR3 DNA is TGTGCCAGCAGTTTACTCCGGCAGGGCTCTGAAGCTTTCTTT. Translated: CASSLLRQGSEAFF.

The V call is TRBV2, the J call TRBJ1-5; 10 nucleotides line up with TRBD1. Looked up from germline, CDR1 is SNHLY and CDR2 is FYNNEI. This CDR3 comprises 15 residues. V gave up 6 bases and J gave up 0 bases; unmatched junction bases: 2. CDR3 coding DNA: TGTGCCAGCAGGGGGACAGGGGCTAGCAATCAGCCCCAGCATTTT. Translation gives CASRGTGASNQPQHF.

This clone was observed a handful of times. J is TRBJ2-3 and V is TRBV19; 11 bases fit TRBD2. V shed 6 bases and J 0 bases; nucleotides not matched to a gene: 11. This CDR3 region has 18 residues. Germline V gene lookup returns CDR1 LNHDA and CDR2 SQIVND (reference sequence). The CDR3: CASRPSGRRASSTDTQYF. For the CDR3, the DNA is TGTGCCAGTAGACCTAGCGGGAGGAGGGCCTCTAGCACAGATACGCAGTATTTT.

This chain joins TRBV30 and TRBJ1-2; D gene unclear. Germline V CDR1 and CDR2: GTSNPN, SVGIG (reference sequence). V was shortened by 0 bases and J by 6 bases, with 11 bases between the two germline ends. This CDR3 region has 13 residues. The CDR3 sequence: CAWSVQSPHGYTF. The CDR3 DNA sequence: TGTGCCTGGAGTGTACAGTCACCACATGGCTACACCTTC.

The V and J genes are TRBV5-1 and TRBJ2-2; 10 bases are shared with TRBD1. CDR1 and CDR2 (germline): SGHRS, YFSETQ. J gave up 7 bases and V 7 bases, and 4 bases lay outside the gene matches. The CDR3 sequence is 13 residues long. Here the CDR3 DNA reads TGCGCCAGCGCCGGGACAGGGGACGGGGAGCTGTTTTTT. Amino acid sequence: CASAGTGDGELFF.

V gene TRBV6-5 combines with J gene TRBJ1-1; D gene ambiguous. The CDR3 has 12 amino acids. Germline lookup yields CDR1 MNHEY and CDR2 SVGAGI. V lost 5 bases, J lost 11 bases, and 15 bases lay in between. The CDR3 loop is CASSISTEAAFF. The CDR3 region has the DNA TGTGCCAGCAGTATATCGACCGAAGCGGCTTTCTTT.

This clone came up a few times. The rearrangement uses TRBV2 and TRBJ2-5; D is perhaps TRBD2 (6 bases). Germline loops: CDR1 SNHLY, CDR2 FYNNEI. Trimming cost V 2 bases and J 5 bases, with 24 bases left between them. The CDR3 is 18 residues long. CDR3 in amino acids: CASSENPGTLGGAETQYF. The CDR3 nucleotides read TGTGCCAGCAGTGAAAACCCCGGGACTCTTGGTGGGGCGGAGACCCAGTACTTC.

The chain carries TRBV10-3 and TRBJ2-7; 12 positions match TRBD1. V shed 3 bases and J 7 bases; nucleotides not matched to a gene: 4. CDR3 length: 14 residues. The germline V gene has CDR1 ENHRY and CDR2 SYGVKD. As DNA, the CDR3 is TGTGCCATCAGTGATGGGACAGGGGGCCGGGAGCAGTACTTC. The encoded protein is CAISDGTGGREQYF.

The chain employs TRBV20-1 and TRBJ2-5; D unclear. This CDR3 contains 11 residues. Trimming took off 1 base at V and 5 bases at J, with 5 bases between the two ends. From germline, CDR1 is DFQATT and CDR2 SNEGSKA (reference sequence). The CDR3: CSARVRETQYF. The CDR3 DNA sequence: TGCAGTGCTAGAGTACGGGAGACCCAGTACTTC.

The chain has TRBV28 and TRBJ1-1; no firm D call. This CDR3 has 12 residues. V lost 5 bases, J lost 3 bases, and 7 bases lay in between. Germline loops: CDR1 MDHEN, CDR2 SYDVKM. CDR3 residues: CASSAQDTEAFF. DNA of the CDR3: TGTGCCAGCAGTGCACAAGACACTGAAGCTTTCTTT.

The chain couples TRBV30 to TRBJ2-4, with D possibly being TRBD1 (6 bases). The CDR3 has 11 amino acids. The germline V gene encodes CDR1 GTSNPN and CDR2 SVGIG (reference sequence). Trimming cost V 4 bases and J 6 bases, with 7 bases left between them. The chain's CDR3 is CAWKDRNIQYF. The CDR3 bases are TGTGCCTGGAAGGACAGAAACATTCAGTACTTC.

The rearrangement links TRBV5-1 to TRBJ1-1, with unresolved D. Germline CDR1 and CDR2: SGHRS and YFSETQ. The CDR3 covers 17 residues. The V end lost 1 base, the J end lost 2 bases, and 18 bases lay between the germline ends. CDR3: CASSLPNLSGKNTEAFF. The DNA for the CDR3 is TGCGCCAGCAGCTTGCCCAACCTCTCGGGGAAAAACACTGAAGCTTTCTTT.

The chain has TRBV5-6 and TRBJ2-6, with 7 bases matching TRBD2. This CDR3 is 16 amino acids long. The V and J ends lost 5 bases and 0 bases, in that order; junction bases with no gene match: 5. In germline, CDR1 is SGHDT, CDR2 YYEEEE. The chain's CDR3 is CASSAAGVSGANVLTF. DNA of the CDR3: TGTGCCAGCAGTGCCGCGGGGGTCTCTGGGGCCAACGTCCTGACTTTC.

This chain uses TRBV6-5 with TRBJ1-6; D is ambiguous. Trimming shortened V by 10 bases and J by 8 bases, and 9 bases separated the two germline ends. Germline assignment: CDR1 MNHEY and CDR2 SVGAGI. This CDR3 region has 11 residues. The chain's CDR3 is CATQDYSPLHF. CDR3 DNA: TGTGCCACTCAGGACTATTCACCCCTCCACTTT.

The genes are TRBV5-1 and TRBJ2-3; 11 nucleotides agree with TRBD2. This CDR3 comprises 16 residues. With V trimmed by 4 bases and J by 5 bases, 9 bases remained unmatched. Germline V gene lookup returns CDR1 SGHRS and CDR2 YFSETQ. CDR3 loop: CASSLIAGGRIDTQYF. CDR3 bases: TGCGCCAGCAGCCTGATAGCGGGGGGGCGGATAGATACGCAGTATTTT. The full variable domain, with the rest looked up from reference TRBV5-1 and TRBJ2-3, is KAGVTQTPRYLIKTRGQQVTLSCSPISGHRSVSWYQQTPGQGLQFLFEYFSETQRNKGNFPGRFSGRQFSNSRSEMNVSTLELGDSALYLCASSLIAGGRIDTQYFGPGTRLTVL.